The clone carrying this TCR beta chain came up a few times. Its antigen remains unidentified. This CDR3 spans 12 amino acids. Per germline, CDR1 MNHEY and CDR2 SMNVEV (reference sequence). Researchers reported that TCR beta cDNA libraries carried unique molecular identifiers. MiXCR, run by TCRdb on the PCR reads, gives a single entry per CDR3 protein. In the table there are around 710,000 distinct CDR3 sequences, around 46% of which are singletons. These data originate in a study of post-analysis software for immune sequencing data. Looking at the study overall: Several disease courses (relapsing-remitting, secondary progressive and progressive-relapsing) of multiple sclerosis were included.

Study-level findings and limits: The five TRBV segments detected at higher frequency in patients than in controls included TRBV5-6, TRBV5-1 and TRBV20-1. F measure showed strong co-clustering of same-batch samples.

Source material: blood. The chain employs TRBV27 and TRBJ2-5; D is undetermined. The TCR originated in a girl aged 5-17 years with multiple sclerosis. As DNA, the CDR3 is TGTGCTTCTCGAGCCACCCAAGAGACCCAGTACTTC. Its translation: CASRATQETQYF.